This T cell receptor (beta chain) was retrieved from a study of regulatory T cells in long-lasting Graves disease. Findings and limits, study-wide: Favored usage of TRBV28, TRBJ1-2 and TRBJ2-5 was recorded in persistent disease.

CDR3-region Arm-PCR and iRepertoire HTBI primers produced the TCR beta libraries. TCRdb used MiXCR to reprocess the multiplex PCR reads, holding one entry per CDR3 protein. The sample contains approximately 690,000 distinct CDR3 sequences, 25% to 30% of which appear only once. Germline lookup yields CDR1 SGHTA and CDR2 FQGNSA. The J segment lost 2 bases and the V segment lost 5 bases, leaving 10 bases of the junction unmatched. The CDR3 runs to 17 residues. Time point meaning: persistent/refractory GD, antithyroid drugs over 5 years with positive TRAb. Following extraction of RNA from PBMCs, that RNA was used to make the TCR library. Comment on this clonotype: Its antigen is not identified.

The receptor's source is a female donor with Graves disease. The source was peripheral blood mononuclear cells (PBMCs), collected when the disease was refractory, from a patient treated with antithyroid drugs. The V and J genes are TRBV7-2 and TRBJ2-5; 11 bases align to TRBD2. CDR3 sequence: CASSQLGLADRQETQYF. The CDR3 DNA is TGTGCCAGCAGCCAACTGGGACTAGCGGACCGACAAGAGACCCAGTACTTC.